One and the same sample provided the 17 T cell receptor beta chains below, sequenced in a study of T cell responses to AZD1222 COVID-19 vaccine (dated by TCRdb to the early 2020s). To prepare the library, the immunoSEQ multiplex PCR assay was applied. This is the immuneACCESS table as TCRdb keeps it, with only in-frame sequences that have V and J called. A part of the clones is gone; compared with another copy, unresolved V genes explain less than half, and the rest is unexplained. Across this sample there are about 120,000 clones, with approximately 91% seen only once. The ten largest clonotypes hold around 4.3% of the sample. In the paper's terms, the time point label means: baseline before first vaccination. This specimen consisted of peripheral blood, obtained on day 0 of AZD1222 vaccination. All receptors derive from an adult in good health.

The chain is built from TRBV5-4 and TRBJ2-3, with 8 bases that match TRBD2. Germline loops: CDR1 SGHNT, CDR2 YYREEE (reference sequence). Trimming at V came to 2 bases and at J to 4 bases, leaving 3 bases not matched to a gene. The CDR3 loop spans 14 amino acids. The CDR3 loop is CASSLSRGADTQYF. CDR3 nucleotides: TGTGCCAGCAGCTTATCGCGGGGGGCAGATACGCAGTATTTT.

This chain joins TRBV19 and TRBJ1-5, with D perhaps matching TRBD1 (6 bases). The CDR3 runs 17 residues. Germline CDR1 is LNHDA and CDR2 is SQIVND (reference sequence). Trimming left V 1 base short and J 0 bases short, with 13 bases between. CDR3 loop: CASSIGWDIYSNQPQHF. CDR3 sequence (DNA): TGTGCCAGTAGTATAGGATGGGACATCTATAGCAATCAGCCCCAGCATTTT.

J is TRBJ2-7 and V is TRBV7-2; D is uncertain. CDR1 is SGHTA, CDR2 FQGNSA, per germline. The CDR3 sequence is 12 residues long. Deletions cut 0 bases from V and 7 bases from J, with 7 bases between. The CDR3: CASSLATREQYF. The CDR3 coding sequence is TGTGCCAGCAGCTTAGCGACCAGGGAGCAGTACTTC.

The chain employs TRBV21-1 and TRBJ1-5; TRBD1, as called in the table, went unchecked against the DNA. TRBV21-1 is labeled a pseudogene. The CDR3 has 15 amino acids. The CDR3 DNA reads TGTGCCAGCAGCAAGGGACAGGGGAGCAATCAGCCCCAGCATTTT. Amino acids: CASSKGQGSNQPQHF.

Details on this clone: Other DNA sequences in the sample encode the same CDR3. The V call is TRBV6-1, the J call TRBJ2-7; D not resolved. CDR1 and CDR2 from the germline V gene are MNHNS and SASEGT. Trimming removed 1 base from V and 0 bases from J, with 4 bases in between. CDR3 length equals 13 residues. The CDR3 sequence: CASSEGGSYEQYF. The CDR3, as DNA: TGTGCCAGCAGTGAAGGCGGCTCCTACGAGCAGTACTTC.

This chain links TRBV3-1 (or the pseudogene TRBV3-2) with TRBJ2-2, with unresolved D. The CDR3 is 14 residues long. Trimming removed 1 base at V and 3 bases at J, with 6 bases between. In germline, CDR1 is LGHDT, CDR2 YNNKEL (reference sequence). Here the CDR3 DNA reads TGTGCCAGCAGCCAAGTTGCGGACACCGGGGAGCTGTTTTTT. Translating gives CASSQVADTGELFF.

CDR3 region: CASRNAGAYGYTF. The DNA for the CDR3 is TGTGCCAGCAGGAACGCGGGGGCCTATGGCTACACCTTC. V gene TRBV6-5 combines with J gene TRBJ1-2; a weak D match, TRBD1 (6 bases). The V end lost 6 bases, the J end lost 4 bases, and 12 bases lay between the germline ends. Germline assignment: CDR1 MNHEY and CDR2 SVGAGI. The CDR3 runs 13 residues.

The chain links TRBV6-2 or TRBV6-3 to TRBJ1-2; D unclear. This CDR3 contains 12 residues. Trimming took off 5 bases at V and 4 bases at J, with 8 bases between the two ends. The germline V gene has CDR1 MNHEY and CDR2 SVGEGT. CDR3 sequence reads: CASSGGGYGYTF. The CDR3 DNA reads TGTGCCAGCAGTGGCGGAGGCTATGGCTACACCTTC.

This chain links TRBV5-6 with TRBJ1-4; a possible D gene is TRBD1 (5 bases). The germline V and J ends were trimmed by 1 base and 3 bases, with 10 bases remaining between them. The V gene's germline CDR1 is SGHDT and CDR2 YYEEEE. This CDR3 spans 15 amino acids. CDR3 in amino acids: CASSLLGRANEKLFF. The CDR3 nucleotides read TGTGCCAGCAGCTTGTTGGGCAGGGCTAATGAAAAACTGTTTTTT.

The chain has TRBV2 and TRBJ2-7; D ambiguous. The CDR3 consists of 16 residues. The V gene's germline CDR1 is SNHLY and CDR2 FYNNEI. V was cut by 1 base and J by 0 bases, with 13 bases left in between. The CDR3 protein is CASSEENVRSSYEQYF. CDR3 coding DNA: TGTGCCAGCAGTGAAGAGAATGTGCGTAGCTCCTACGAGCAGTACTTC.

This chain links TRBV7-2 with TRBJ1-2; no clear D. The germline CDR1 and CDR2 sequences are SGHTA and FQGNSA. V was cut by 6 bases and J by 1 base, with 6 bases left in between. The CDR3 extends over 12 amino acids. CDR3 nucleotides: TGTGCCAGCAGGGCCTATAACTATGGCTACACCTTC. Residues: CASRAYNYGYTF. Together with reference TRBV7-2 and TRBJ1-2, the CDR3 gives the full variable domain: GAGVSQSPSNKVTEKGKDVELRCDPISGHTALYWYRQSLGQGLEFLIYFQGNSAPDKSGLPSDRFSAERTGGSVSTLTIQRTQQEDSAVYLCASRAYNYGYTFGSGTRLTVV.

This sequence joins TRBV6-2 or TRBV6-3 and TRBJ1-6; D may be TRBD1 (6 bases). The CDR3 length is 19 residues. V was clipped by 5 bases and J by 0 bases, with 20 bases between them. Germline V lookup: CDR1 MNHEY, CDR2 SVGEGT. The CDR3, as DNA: TGTGCCAGCAGTGTGGGCAGGGGAAGCGGGAGCTCCTATAATTCACCCCTCCACTTT. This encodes CASSVGRGSGSSYNSPLHF.

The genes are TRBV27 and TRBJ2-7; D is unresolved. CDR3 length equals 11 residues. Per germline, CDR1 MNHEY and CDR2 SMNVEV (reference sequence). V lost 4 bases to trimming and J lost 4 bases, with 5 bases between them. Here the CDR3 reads CASSSHYEQYF. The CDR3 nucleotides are TGTGCCAGCAGTTCTCATTACGAGCAGTACTTC.

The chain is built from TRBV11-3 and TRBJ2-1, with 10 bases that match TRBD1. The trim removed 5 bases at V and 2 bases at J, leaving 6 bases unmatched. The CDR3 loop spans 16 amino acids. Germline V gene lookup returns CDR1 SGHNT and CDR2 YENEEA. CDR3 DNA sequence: TGTGCCAGCAGCCTCAGACAGGGGGCTACCTACAATGAGCAGTTCTTC. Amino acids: CASSLRQGATYNEQFF.

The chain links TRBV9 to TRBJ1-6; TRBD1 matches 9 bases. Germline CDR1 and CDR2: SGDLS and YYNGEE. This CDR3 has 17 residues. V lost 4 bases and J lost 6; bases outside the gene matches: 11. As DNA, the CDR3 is TGTGCCAGCAGCATACGTCCCGGGACAGGGCCTAATTCACCCCTCCACTTT. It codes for CASSIRPGTGPNSPLHF.

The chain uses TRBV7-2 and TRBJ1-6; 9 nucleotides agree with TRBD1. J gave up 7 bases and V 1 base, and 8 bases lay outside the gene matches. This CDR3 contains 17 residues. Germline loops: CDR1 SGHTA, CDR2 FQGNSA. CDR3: CASSLVGGTGLNSPLHF. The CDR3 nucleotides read TGTGCCAGCAGCTTAGTCGGTGGGACAGGGTTAAATTCACCCCTCCACTTT.

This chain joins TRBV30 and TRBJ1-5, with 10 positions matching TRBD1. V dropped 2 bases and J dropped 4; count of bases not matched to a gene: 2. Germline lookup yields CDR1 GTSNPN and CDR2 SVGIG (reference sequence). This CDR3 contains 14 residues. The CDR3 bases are TGTGCCTGGAGTATGGGACAGGGGAATCAGCCCCAGCATTTT. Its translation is CAWSMGQGNQPQHF.